These 25 T cell receptor beta chains came from one sample sequenced in a study of early T cells in non-severe SARS-CoV-2 infection. TCRdb reprocessed the 5' RACE reads with MiXCR, giving one entry per CDR3 protein. The data show about 49,000 distinct CDR3 sequences, over 3.5% seen once. The sample was whole blood. The origin of the receptors is an adult who was a healthcare worker with PCR-confirmed SARS-CoV-2 infection or an uninfected control (not recorded which).

This clonotype was detected many times. The chain has TRBV7-3 and TRBJ1-2, with D unclear. V lost 5 bases and J lost 0, with 13 bases in between. The CDR3 totals 15 residues. Germline V lookup: CDR1 SGHTA, CDR2 FQGTGA. DNA of the CDR3: TGTGCCAGCAGCCTGACGGGTGATTCTAACTATGGCTACACCTTC. This sequence encodes CASSLTGDSNYGYTF.

This clonotype was detected ten times or more. The rearrangement joins TRBV12-3 or TRBV12-4 to TRBJ2-7; TRBD1 or TRBD2 may be the D gene (5 bases each). Trimming left V 2 bases short and J 5 bases short, with 10 bases between. The CDR3 has 13 amino acids. This CDR3 reads CASSLFGGDEQYF. Written as DNA, the CDR3 is TGTGCCAGCAGTTTATTTGGGGGAGACGAGCAGTACTTC.

This clonotype was seen ten or more times. The chain carries TRBV27 and TRBJ2-3; 9 bases are a match to TRBD2. The V gene end was trimmed by 6 bases and the J gene end by 5 bases; junction bases not matched to a gene: 3. Germline V gives CDR1 MNHEY, CDR2 SMNVEV (reference sequence). CDR3 length equals 13 residues. The CDR3 coding sequence is TGTGCCAGCAGCTGGACTAGCGAAGATACGCAGTATTTT. This sequence encodes CASSWTSEDTQYF.

This chain links TRBV21-1 with TRBJ2-3; the table's TRBD1 call for D was not verified on the DNA. TRBV21-1 is annotated as a pseudogene. The CDR3 totals 18 residues. The CDR3 spells CATQPPKCDGASTDTQYF. The CDR3 DNA reads as TGTGCCACCCAGCCCCCGAAGTGTGATGGGGCTAGCACAGATACGCAGTATTTT.

Many counts were recorded for this clonotype. This chain uses TRBV5-1 with TRBJ1-1, with 7 nucleotides matching TRBD1. The CDR3 runs 17 residues. J was trimmed by 0 bases and V by 0 bases; bases with no gene match: 8. CDR1 SGHRS and CDR2 YFSETQ come from the germline V gene. DNA of the CDR3: TGCGCCAGCAGCTTGGGTACCGGGACAGCACTGAACACTGAAGCTTTCTTT. It specifies CASSLGTGTALNTEAFF.

Many counts were recorded for this clonotype. V and J are TRBV24-1 and TRBJ1-2; TRBD1 agrees at 7 bases. Germline V gene sequence: CDR1 KGHDR, CDR2 SFDVKD. V lost 8 bases to trimming and J lost 6 bases; unmatched junction nucleotides: 8. The CDR3 spans 13 residues. CDR3 in amino acids: CATKGGAYDGYTF. The CDR3 coding sequence is TGTGCCACCAAAGGGGGCGCTTATGATGGCTACACCTTC.

The table lists this clonotype with many counts. The chain employs TRBV12-3 or TRBV12-4 and TRBJ2-5, with TRBD1 matching 8 bases. V shed 0 bases and J 5 bases; nucleotides not matched to a gene: 5. The CDR3 is 15 amino acids. CDR3 in DNA: TGTGCCAGCAGTTTAGCGGGGACAGGTGGTGAGACCCAGTACTTC. Translated: CASSLAGTGGETQYF.

This clonotype showed up many times. The chain carries TRBV20-1 and TRBJ1-4; tentatively, D is TRBD1 (5 bases). Between the trimmed V and J ends, which lost 2 bases and 5 bases, there was a span of 18 bases. This CDR3 contains 16 residues. The germline V gene encodes CDR1 DFQATT and CDR2 SNEGSKA (reference sequence). The CDR3: CSARSPRGRENEKLFF. The CDR3 DNA sequence: TGCAGTGCTAGATCTCCCCGGGGCAGGGAGAATGAAAAACTGTTTTTT.

This clonotype has a count of ten or more. V usage is TRBV7-2 and J usage is TRBJ2-2, with 14 bases fitting TRBD2. Germline trimming cut 7 bases from V and 7 bases from J; bases unmatched to any gene: 20. CDR3 size: 20 residues. Germline V gives CDR1 SGHTA, CDR2 FQGNSA. The DNA for the CDR3 is TGTGCCAGCAAACCCCCGGGACTAGCGGGAGCCCACTCGGGGAGCGGGGAGCTGTTTTTT. This sequence encodes CASKPPGLAGAHSGSGELFF. Full variable domain (missing parts from reference TRBV7-2 and TRBJ2-2): GAGVSQSPSNKVTEKGKDVELRCDPISGHTALYWYRQSLGQGLEFLIYFQGNSAPDKSGLPSDRFSAERTGGSVSTLTIQRTQQEDSAVYLCASKPPGLAGAHSGSGELFFGEGSRLTVL.

This clonotype was seen at least ten times. V is TRBV10-3 and J is TRBJ2-1; no clear D gene. V lost 3 bases and J 3 bases, leaving 9 bases between the germline ends. CDR3 size: 14 residues. CDR1 and CDR2 from the germline V gene are ENHRY and SYGVKD. Here the CDR3 DNA reads TGTGCCATCAGTGATAAAAGTGTCTACAATGAGCAGTTCTTC. Translating it yields CAISDKSVYNEQFF.

This clonotype was seen more than once but under ten times. The chain has TRBV3-1 and TRBJ2-7; 7 bases agree with TRBD2. There are 16 residues in the CDR3. Germline-derived CDR1 and CDR2 are LGHDT and YNNKEL (reference sequence). V trimming: 2 bases; J trimming: 2 bases; junction bases outside the gene matches: 9. CDR3 in amino acids: CASSQLSSGPPYEQYF. The CDR3 nucleotides are TGTGCCAGCAGCCAATTGAGTAGCGGGCCTCCCTACGAGCAGTACTTC.

This clonotype was recorded many times. V usage is TRBV5-6 and J usage is TRBJ1-2, with 11 bases lining up with TRBD1. This CDR3 comprises 15 residues. Germline V gene sequence: CDR1 SGHDT, CDR2 YYEEEE. V was clipped by 4 bases and J by 2 bases; unmatched bases: 4. CDR3 protein: CASSPGTGGNYGYTF. The CDR3 nucleotides are TGTGCCAGCAGCCCCGGGACAGGGGGGAACTATGGCTACACCTTC.

This clonotype has just a few counts. The CDR3 sequence is CASKRGPGTDTQYF. CDR3 nucleotide sequence: TGTGCCAGCAAAAGAGGGCCGGGCACAGATACGCAGTATTTT. The chain links TRBV2 to TRBJ2-3; TRBD2 is a possible D gene (5 bases). The ends were cut back, 7 bases at V and 1 base at J, with 12 bases in the middle. CDR3 size: 14 residues. Germline assignment: CDR1 SNHLY and CDR2 FYNNEI.

The table lists this clonotype with many counts. V is TRBV5-6 and J is TRBJ1-2, with D uncertain. Trimming took 3 bases from V and 3 from J, leaving 6 bases between them. CDR3 length equals 12 residues. CDR1 and CDR2 from the germline V gene are SGHDT and YYEEEE. CDR3 nucleotides: TGTGCCAGCAGCTCCTCTGACTATGGCTACACCTTC. It codes for CASSSSDYGYTF.

This clonotype was seen many times. Written as DNA, the CDR3 is TGTGCCAGCAGCTTAGATGGGAACTATGGCTACACCTTC. As protein: CASSLDGNYGYTF. The chain recombines TRBV7-2 with TRBJ1-2; D not resolved. Germline V gene lookup returns CDR1 SGHTA and CDR2 FQGNSA. This CDR3 has 13 amino acids. Trimming took 1 base from V and 2 from J, leaving 5 bases between them. Drawing the rest from reference TRBV7-2 and TRBJ1-2, the complete variable domain is GAGVSQSPSNKVTEKGKDVELRCDPISGHTALYWYRQSLGQGLEFLIYFQGNSAPDKSGLPSDRFSAERTGGSVSTLTIQRTQQEDSAVYLCASSLDGNYGYTFGSGTRLTVV.

This clonotype was seen at least ten times. The V gene is TRBV6-1, the J gene TRBJ1-5, with D possibly being TRBD1 (5 bases). The V gene's germline CDR1 is MNHNS and CDR2 SASEGT. Trimming stripped 3 bases from V and 0 bases from J, with 12 bases between. This CDR3 region has 16 residues. Here the CDR3 reads CASSDLGTVSNQPQHF. The CDR3 bases are TGTGCCAGCAGTGACCTTGGGACGGTTAGCAATCAGCCCCAGCATTTT.

This clonotype was observed many times. This chain connects TRBV3-1 to TRBJ2-7; D is uncertain. The germline V gene encodes CDR1 LGHDT and CDR2 YNNKEL (reference sequence). The CDR3 covers 15 residues. V lost 2 bases and J lost 0, with 11 bases in between. The CDR3 DNA follows: TGTGCCAGCAGCCAACCAACGGCCTACTCCTACGAGCAGTACTTC. Its protein is CASSQPTAYSYEQYF.

In its sample, this clonotype was seen many times. The chain carries TRBV29-1 and TRBJ2-3; 7 bases fit TRBD1. There are 14 residues in the CDR3. J lost 0 bases, V lost 6 bases, and 6 bases had no gene match. The germline gives CDR1 SQVTM, CDR2 ANQGSEA. CDR3 DNA sequence: TGCAGCGTGACGACAGGGTCTAGCACAGATACGCAGTATTTT. This sequence encodes CSVTTGSSTDTQYF.

This clonotype was seen at least ten times. V is TRBV7-2 and J is TRBJ1-5; D is perhaps TRBD1 (5 bases). CDR3 length: 15 residues. CDR1 SGHTA and CDR2 FQGNSA come from the germline V gene. V was trimmed by 5 bases and J by 3 bases, leaving 14 bases between them. DNA of the CDR3: TGTGCCAGCAGCCCGTCTGGGGCTTTCAATCAGCCCCAGCATTTT. It yields the protein CASSPSGAFNQPQHF.

The sample holds many counts of this clonotype. This chain joins TRBV18 and TRBJ1-2; weak D call: TRBD1 (5 bases). Germline CDR1 and CDR2: KGHSH and LQKENI. The germline V and J ends were trimmed by 5 bases and 4 bases, with 14 bases remaining between them. The CDR3 contains 14 residues. The CDR3 coding sequence is TGTGCCAGCTCAACGGGCCAGGGCGGCTATGGCTACACCTTC. This encodes CASSTGQGGYGYTF.

As for this clonotype: A junction boundary mismatches the germline segment, possibly from a read error. The V gene is TRBV20-1, the J gene TRBJ2-7; D unresolved. Germline-derived CDR1 and CDR2 are DFQATT and SNEGSKA (reference sequence). The CDR3 runs to 13 residues. This CDR3 reads CSATPVSEYEQYF. CDR3 DNA sequence: TGTAGTGCTACCCCAGTCTCAGAATACGAGCAGTACTTC.

This clonotype has a handful of counts. The chain employs TRBV7-6 and TRBJ2-2, with 13 bases identical to TRBD2. V gave up 4 bases and J gave up 5 bases; unmatched junction bases: 7. The CDR3 consists of 17 residues. CDR1 is SGHVS and CDR2 is FNYEAQ in the germline V gene. The CDR3 coding sequence is TGTGCCAGCAGCTCGACTAGCGGGGGGTCGATGACCGGGGAGCTGTTTTTT. This encodes CASSSTSGGSMTGELFF.

In its sample, this clonotype was seen many times. The junction shows a germline mismatch at one end, possibly a read error. The chain joins TRBV28 to TRBJ2-6; 7 bases are a match to TRBD1. Germline V gives CDR1 MDHEN, CDR2 SYDVKM. This CDR3 contains 18 residues. The CDR3 nucleotides read TGTGCCAGCACCGCTCATTACGACAGGGAGACTGGGGCCAACGTCCTGATTTTC. Its translation: CASTAHYDRETGANVLIF.

In its sample, this clonotype was seen many times. J is TRBJ2-1 and V is TRBV7-2; 9 bases map to TRBD1. The CDR3 spans 15 residues. After removal of 5 bases from V and 2 bases from J, the junction contained 4 bases not matched to a gene. The germline V gene encodes CDR1 SGHTA and CDR2 FQGNSA. This CDR3 is CASSQQGATYNEQFF. The DNA for the CDR3 is TGTGCCAGCAGCCAACAGGGGGCCACCTACAATGAGCAGTTCTTC.

This clonotype was detected many times. This chain connects TRBV27 to TRBJ1-1; 9 bases match TRBD1. V gave up 6 bases and J gave up 7 bases; unmatched junction bases: 6. The CDR3 totals 13 residues. Germline V gene sequence: CDR1 MNHEY, CDR2 SMNVEV (reference sequence). In DNA form, the CDR3 reads TGTGCCAGCAGGCAACAGGGGGCGGGTGAAGCTTTCTTT. It translates to CASRQQGAGEAFF.